This T cell receptor (beta chain) was sequenced for a study of response to subunit inactivated influenza vaccine. Study findings and constraints: It was suggested by the authors that few new T cells are recruited by each seasonal influenza vaccination.

For this clonotype: No antigen is known for it.

Using its own MiXCR run on the RT-PCR reads, TCRdb lists one record per CDR3 protein. This table has fewer than 750,000 distinct CDR3 sequences, 14% appearing once. The CDR3 is made up of 18 amino acids. The receptor was derived from a man in his forties or fifties who received an inactivated influenza vaccine. The chain uses TRBV12-1 and TRBJ1-1; TRBD1, as called in the table, went unchecked against the DNA. TRBV12-1 is designated a pseudogene. Sequencing was performed on PBMCs from blood, taken 11 to 12 days after vaccination. In nucleotides, the CDR3 is TGTGCCAGCAGCTTTTGCCACCGGGAAAAAAAAATGAACACTGAAGCTTTCTTT. Residues: CASSFCHREKKMNTEAFF.